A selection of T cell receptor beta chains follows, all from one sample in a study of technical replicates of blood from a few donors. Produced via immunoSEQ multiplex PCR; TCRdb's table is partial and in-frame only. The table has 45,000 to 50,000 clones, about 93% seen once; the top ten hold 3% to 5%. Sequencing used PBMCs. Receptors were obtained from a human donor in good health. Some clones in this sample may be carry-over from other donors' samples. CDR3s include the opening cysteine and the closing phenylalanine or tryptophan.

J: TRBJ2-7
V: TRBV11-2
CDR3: CASSFSGTGGYEQYF

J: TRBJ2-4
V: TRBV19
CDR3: CASTPTGAKNIQYF

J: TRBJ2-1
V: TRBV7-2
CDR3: CASTRREGTYNEQFF

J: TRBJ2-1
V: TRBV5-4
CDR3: CASSAPTSGGRDEQFF

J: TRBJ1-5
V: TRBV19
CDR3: CASSISIYQPQHF

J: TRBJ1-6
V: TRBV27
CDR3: CASSLPDRDNSPLHF

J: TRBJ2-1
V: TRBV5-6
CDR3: CASSLPSGNYYNEQFF

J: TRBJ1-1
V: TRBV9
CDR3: CASSAHRGHTEAFF

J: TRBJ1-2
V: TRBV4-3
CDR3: CASSPKGGRSGYTF

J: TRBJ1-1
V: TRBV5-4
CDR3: CASSLDPSTNTEAFF

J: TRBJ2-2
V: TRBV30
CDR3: CAWRRGHTGELFF

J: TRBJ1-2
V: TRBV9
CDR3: CASSPRTGGGYGYTF

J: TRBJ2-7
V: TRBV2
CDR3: CASSDSQYEQYF

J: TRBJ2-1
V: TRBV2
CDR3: CASSADRTAYNEQFF

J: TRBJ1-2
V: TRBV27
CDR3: CASSLVGAGYGYTF

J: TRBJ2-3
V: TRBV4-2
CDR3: CASSQDIGKTEYF

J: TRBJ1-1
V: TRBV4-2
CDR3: CASSETGVRIFF

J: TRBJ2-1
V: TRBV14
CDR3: CASSTSAPVYNEQFF

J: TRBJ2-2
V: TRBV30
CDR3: CAWRRQGNTGELFF

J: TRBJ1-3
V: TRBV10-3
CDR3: CAISVQQGAGNTIYF

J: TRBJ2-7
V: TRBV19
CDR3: CASSIEGNRGRNEQYF

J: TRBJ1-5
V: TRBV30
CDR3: CAWSVGAFNQPQHF

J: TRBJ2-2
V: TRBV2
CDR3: CASSPGQKGGELFF